These 18 T cell receptor beta chains were all obtained from the same sample, sequenced in a study of blood T cell repertoires in COVID-19. Libraries were prepared by immunoSEQ multiplex PCR; TCRdb keeps only in-frame clonotypes and omits some of them. The table has about 210,000 clones, roughly 82% seen once; the top ten hold approximately 12%. Sequenced input: peripheral blood. Receptor source: a woman in her thirties or forties with acute or convalescent COVID-19.

This clone was detected a few times. The rearrangement links TRBV7-2 to TRBJ2-7, with D tentatively TRBD2 (7 bases). CDR1 is SGHTA and CDR2 is FQGNSA in the germline V gene. The CDR3 length is 15 residues. V was clipped by 5 bases and J by 3 bases, with 17 bases between them. CDR3 sequence (DNA): TGTGCCAGCAGCCCCCAGCGGGGACACGGCTACGAGCAGTACTTC. Its protein product is CASSPQRGHGYEQYF.

This clone came up once. The chain joins TRBV27 to TRBJ1-6; the D gene is possibly TRBD1 (6 bases). Trimming stripped 2 bases from V and 10 bases from J, with 24 bases between. Germline V CDR1 and CDR2: MNHEY, SMNVEV (reference sequence). The CDR3 sequence is 18 residues long. CDR3: CASSLNRAGGWIRSPLHF. The CDR3 bases are TGTGCCAGCAGTTTAAACAGGGCCGGCGGTTGGATAAGATCACCCCTCCACTTT.

The chain uses TRBV11-3 and TRBJ2-3, with D tentatively TRBD2 (6 bases). Germline V CDR1 and CDR2: SGHNT, YENEEA. The V gene lost 1 base and the J gene lost 4 bases, with 9 bases spanning the gap. This CDR3 spans 14 amino acids. The CDR3 loop is CASSLAAGSDTQYF. CDR3 in DNA: TGTGCCAGCAGCTTAGCAGCGGGTTCAGATACGCAGTATTTT.

This chain joins TRBV18 and TRBJ2-1, with D perhaps TRBD1 (5 bases). Germline V gene lookup returns CDR1 KGHSH and CDR2 LQKENI. The CDR3 totals 14 residues. V was shortened by 1 base and J by 6 bases, with 10 bases between the two germline ends. The DNA for the CDR3 is TGTGCCAGCTCACCACTGGCAGGGCCCAATGAGCAGTTCTTC. This encodes CASSPLAGPNEQFF.

The chain joins TRBV6-5 to TRBJ1-5, with TRBD1 matching over 7 bases. Germline V gene sequence: CDR1 MNHEY, CDR2 SVGAGI. J was trimmed by 4 bases and V by 5 bases; bases with no gene match: 2. The CDR3 is made up of 13 amino acids. CDR3 amino acids: CASSMTGNQPQHF. The CDR3 DNA is TGTGCCAGCAGTATGACAGGGAATCAGCCCCAGCATTTT.

The chain uses TRBV4-2 and TRBJ1-3, with D unclear. The CDR3 has 17 amino acids. Germline CDR1 LGHNA, CDR2 YNFKEQ. Trimming took 1 base from V and 0 from J, leaving 13 bases between them. The CDR3 spells CASSQAQRVLSGNTIYF. CDR3 nucleotide sequence: TGTGCCAGCAGCCAAGCTCAGCGCGTACTCTCTGGAAACACCATATATTTT.

V and J are TRBV2 and TRBJ1-4; perhaps TRBD1 as D (5 bases). The CDR3 is 14 residues long. Looked up from germline, CDR1 is SNHLY and CDR2 is FYNNEI. V was cut by 8 bases and J by 0 bases, with 10 bases left in between. The CDR3 coding sequence is TGTGCCAGCGGGCACAGGTCAACTAATGAAAAACTGTTTTTT. Amino acid sequence: CASGHRSTNEKLFF.

The chain recombines TRBV7-2 with TRBJ2-2, with TRBD1 matching over 9 bases. The V gene's germline CDR1 is SGHTA and CDR2 FQGNSA. The V segment lost 5 bases and the J segment 5 bases; nucleotides outside the gene matches: 9. CDR3 length: 16 amino acids. CDR3 amino acids: CASSDLGTGRTGELFF. The DNA for the CDR3 is TGTGCCAGCAGCGACCTCGGGACAGGGAGAACCGGGGAGCTGTTTTTT.

The CDR3 DNA follows: TGTGCCATCAGTGAGCCCAGGAGTAGCGACCGCTACGAGCAGTACTTC. As protein: CAISEPRSSDRYEQYF. The chain employs TRBV10-3 and TRBJ2-7; perhaps TRBD2 as D (5 bases). CDR3 length equals 16 residues. Germline V gene data show CDR1 as ENHRY and CDR2 as SYGVKD. Trimming removed 2 bases from V and 3 bases from J, with 17 bases in between.

The chain couples TRBV30 to TRBJ1-4, with TRBD1 matching 7 bases. The CDR3 is 17 residues long. Germline-derived CDR1 and CDR2 are GTSNPN and SVGIG (reference sequence). The J segment lost 7 bases and the V segment lost 0 bases, leaving 14 bases of the junction unmatched. As DNA, the CDR3 is TGTGCCTGGAGTGTCCCTTCCCGCCAGGGGGTCTTTGAAAAACTGTTTTTT. Translating gives CAWSVPSRQGVFEKLFF. The variable domain in full, completed from reference TRBV30 and TRBJ1-4, reads SQTIHQWPATLVQPVGSPLSLECTVEGTSNPNLYWYRQAAGRGLQLLFYSVGIGQISSEVPQNLSASRPQDRQFILSSKKLLLSDSGFYLCAWSVPSRQGVFEKLFFGSGTQLSVL.

This CDR3 is CASSLGQDRVQPQHF. Written as DNA, the CDR3 is TGTGCCAGTAGTCTCGGACAGGATCGAGTTCAGCCCCAGCATTTT. This chain uses TRBV19 with TRBJ1-5; 7 bases line up with TRBD1. Germline V lookup: CDR1 LNHDA, CDR2 SQIVND (reference sequence). The CDR3 extends over 15 amino acids. J was trimmed by 6 bases and V by 5 bases; bases with no gene match: 10.

The J gene is TRBJ2-1, the V gene TRBV14, with 9 bases that match TRBD1. The V gene's germline CDR1 is SGHDN and CDR2 FVKESK. Trimming cost V 1 base and J 7 bases; bases outside gene matches: 20. The CDR3 is 20 amino acids. The CDR3 DNA sequence: TGTGCCAGCAGCCAAGTTCAGTTATCGTCGGGACAGGGCAGAGGAAATGAGCAGTTCTTC. This encodes CASSQVQLSSGQGRGNEQFF. Variable domain in full (rest from reference TRBV14 and TRBJ2-1): EAGVTQFPSHSVIEKGQTVTLRCDPISGHDNLYWYRRVMGKEIKFLLHFVKESKQDESGMPNNRFLAERTGGTYSTLKVQPAELEDSGVYFCASSQVQLSSGQGRGNEQFFGPGTRLTVL.

This CDR3 reads CASSLGGDGTGELFF. Written as DNA, the CDR3 is TGTGCCAGCAGTTTGGGGGGGGACGGCACCGGGGAGCTGTTTTTT. The chain is built from TRBV28 and TRBJ2-2, with 7 positions matching TRBD2. This CDR3 is 15 amino acids long. Per germline, CDR1 MDHEN and CDR2 SYDVKM. V lost 3 bases and J lost 4; bases outside the gene matches: 5.

This clone was detected once. The chain couples TRBV6-6 to TRBJ1-6; 7 bases are shared with TRBD1. Per the germline V gene, CDR1 is MNHNY and CDR2 is SVGAGI (reference sequence). J gave up 9 bases and V 5 bases, and 22 bases lay outside the gene matches. This CDR3 is built from 19 residues. The CDR3 protein is CASSQRKLTGAPSSSPLHF. The CDR3 coding sequence is TGTGCCAGCAGTCAACGAAAACTTACAGGGGCTCCGTCGAGTTCACCCCTCCACTTT.

The chain combines TRBV6-6 with TRBJ1-5; D gene unclear. Germline loops: CDR1 MNHNY, CDR2 SVGAGI (reference sequence). The CDR3 sequence is 14 residues long. The ends were cut back, 2 bases at V and 5 bases at J, with 10 bases in the middle. This CDR3 reads CASSYPTRDQPQHF. The CDR3, as DNA: TGTGCCAGCAGTTACCCGACTAGGGATCAGCCCCAGCATTTT.

The chain joins TRBV7-9 to TRBJ1-6, with D maybe TRBD1 (6 bases). This CDR3 is 16 amino acids long. Looked up from germline, CDR1 is SEHNR and CDR2 is FQNEAQ (reference sequence). The germline V and J ends were trimmed by 5 bases and 10 bases, with 21 bases remaining between them. For the CDR3, the DNA is TGTGCCAGCAGCCCGGCGGGGGGGGGCGTCGGGTCACCCCTCCACTTT. It codes for CASSPAGGGVGSPLHF.

The chain employs TRBV29-1 and TRBJ2-3; 8 bases are shared with TRBD2. Germline assignment: CDR1 SQVTM and CDR2 ANQGSEA. V trimming: 5 bases; J trimming: 5 bases; junction bases outside the gene matches: 9. The CDR3 totals 14 residues. The CDR3 here is CSVQFRGGVDTQYF. CDR3 sequence (DNA): TGCAGCGTTCAATTCCGGGGGGGGGTAGATACGCAGTATTTT.

CDR3 bases: TGTGCCAGCAGCCCACGGGGGACCGGGGAGCTGTTTTTT. This sequence encodes CASSPRGTGELFF. The chain employs TRBV14 and TRBJ2-2, with D possibly being TRBD2 (6 bases). V lost 4 bases, J lost 5 bases, and 8 bases lay in between. The CDR3 is 13 amino acids. Germline-derived CDR1 and CDR2 are SGHDN and FVKESK.